This TCR beta chain stems from a study of T cell changes during pregnancy in multiple sclerosis. A note on this clone: The junction shows a germline mismatch at one end, possibly a read error.

TCRdb's copy holds only in-frame clones and misses some; the assay was immunoSEQ multiplex PCR. Of tens of thousands of clones detected, roughly nine tenths appear once; the ten largest clones hold around 0.51%. The V gene's germline CDR1 is GTSNPN and CDR2 SVGIG (reference sequence). The CDR3 length is 11 residues. This TCR was sampled from a female donor with multiple sclerosis, enrolled in a pregnancy study. The chain uses TRBV30 and TRBJ1-1; D unclear. The source was CD4+ T cells from peripheral blood mononuclear cells, collected in the first trimester of pregnancy. CDR3 DNA sequence: TGTGCCTGGGGTCCTGGCACTAAAGCTTTCTTT. Translation gives CAWGPGTKAFF.